This TCR beta chain was captured by sequencing in a study of tumor-infiltrating lymphocytes in oesophageal squamous cell carcinoma. In its sample, this clonotype was seen a few times. TCRdb processed the PCR reads anew with MiXCR; each CDR3 protein has one entry. The sample consists of more than 8,000 distinct CDR3 sequences, 60% of them appearing once. Germline CDR1 MNHNS, CDR2 SASEGT. The germline V and J ends were trimmed by 4 bases and 3 bases, with 12 bases remaining between them. The CDR3 has 14 amino acids. Sequencing input: esophageal tumor tissue. The V gene is TRBV6-1, the J gene TRBJ1-2, with unresolved D. The origin of this receptor is a female donor with esophageal squamous cell carcinoma. CDR3 in amino acids: CASSARWRDYGYTF. For the CDR3, the DNA is TGTGCCAGCAGTGCTCGGTGGAGGGACTATGGCTACACCTTC.